This T cell receptor beta chain was recovered during a study of CD4+ T cells in melanoma. The study, taken as a whole, reports: A reported correlation linked neoantigen-specific CD4+ T cells to CD8+, macrophage and B cell function. Diverse differentiation states were reported for melanoma neoantigen-specific CD4+ T cells.

As regards this clone: What it binds is not known.

The CDR3 sequence is 17 residues long. Germline V gene sequence: CDR1 MGHRA, CDR2 YSYEKL. After removal of 4 bases from V and 9 bases from J, the junction contained 18 bases not matched to a gene. Data came from immunoSEQ multiplex PCR; TCRdb stores just in-frame clones and leaves some out. Found here are 120,000 to 150,000 clones, approximately 91% of them singletons; the top ten hold more than 1.5%. The clonotype comes from a human donor with melanoma. V usage is TRBV4-1 and J usage is TRBJ2-1; 7 positions agree with TRBD1. The CDR3 spells CASSPPPQRGRFGEQFF. CDR3 in DNA: TGCGCCAGCAGCCCACCCCCACAAAGGGGGCGCTTTGGTGAGCAGTTCTTC.